The 3 T cell receptor beta chains reported below all come from one sample, sequenced in a study of beta chain features in type 1 diabetes. TCRB transcripts that were expressed got sequenced, as all of the isolated RNA had been reverse transcribed. Generated by immunoSEQ multiplex PCR, the TCRdb table keeps only in-frame clones and is missing some. The profile shows 810,000 or so clones, 15% to 20% of them singletons. The sample taken for sequencing was naive CD4+ T cells from blood. These receptors came from a woman between 18 and 29 years old in good health.

There are a few counts of this clone. This chain links TRBV30 with TRBJ1-2; 10 bases align to TRBD1. After removal of 0 bases from V and 8 bases from J, the junction contained 12 bases not matched to a gene. The CDR3 has 16 residues. The V gene's germline CDR1 is GTSNPN and CDR2 SVGIG (reference sequence). Here the CDR3 reads CAWSVRGDRGVLGYTF. The DNA for the CDR3 is TGTGCCTGGAGTGTAAGGGGGGACAGGGGCGTATTGGGCTACACCTTC.

This clone came up a few times. CDR3 sequence reads: CASSLGGVPGNTIYF. Written as DNA, the CDR3 is TGTGCCAGCAGCTTAGGAGGTGTGCCTGGAAACACCATATATTTT. The chain employs TRBV7-2 and TRBJ1-3; no reliable D call. This CDR3 comprises 15 residues. V was clipped by 1 base and J by 2 bases, with 9 bases between them. Germline CDR1 SGHTA, CDR2 FQGNSA.

The chain is built from TRBV28 and TRBJ2-7; D may be TRBD2 (5 bases). Germline V gene sequence: CDR1 MDHEN, CDR2 SYDVKM. V was clipped by 7 bases and J by 3 bases, with 16 bases between them. The CDR3 runs 14 residues. The CDR3 coding sequence is TGTGCCAGCACCGAGGGCTCCCTCTACTACGAGCAGTACTTC. This encodes CASTEGSLYYEQYF.